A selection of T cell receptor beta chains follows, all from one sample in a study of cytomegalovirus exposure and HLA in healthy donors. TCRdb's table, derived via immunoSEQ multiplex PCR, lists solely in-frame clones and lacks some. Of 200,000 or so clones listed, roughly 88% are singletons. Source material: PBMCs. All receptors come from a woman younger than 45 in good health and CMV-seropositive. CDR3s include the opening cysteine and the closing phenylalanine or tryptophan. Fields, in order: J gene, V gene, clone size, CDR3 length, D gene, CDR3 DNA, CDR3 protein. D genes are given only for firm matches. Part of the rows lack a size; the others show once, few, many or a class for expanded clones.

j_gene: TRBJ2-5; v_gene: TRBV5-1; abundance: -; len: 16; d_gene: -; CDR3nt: TGCGCCAGCAGCGGGAGGACAGGTCAATCATCAGAGACCCAGTACTTC; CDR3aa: CASSGRTGQSSETQYF
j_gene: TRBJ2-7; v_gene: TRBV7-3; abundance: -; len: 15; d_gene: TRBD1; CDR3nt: TGTGCCAGCAGGAAATACCGGGACAGTTTCTCCGAGCAGTACTTC; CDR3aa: CASRKYRDSFSEQYF
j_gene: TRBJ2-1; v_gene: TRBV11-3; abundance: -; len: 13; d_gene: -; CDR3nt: TGTGCCAGCAGCCCCGGGAGTAAGGATGAGCAGTTCTTC; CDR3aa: CASSPGSKDEQFF
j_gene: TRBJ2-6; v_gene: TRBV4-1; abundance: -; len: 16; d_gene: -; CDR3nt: TGCGCCAGCAGCCAAGAGGCAACCTCTGGGGCCAACGTCCTGACTTTC; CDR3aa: CASSQEATSGANVLTF
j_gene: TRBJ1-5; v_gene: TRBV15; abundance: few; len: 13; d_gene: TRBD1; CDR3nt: TGTGCCACCCAGGACAGGGAGGGTCAGCCCCAGCATTTT; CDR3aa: CATQDREGQPQHF
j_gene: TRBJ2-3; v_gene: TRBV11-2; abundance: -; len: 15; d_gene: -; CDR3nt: TGTGCCAGCAGCTTAGCACAGCCTAGCACAGATACGCAGTATTTT; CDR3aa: CASSLAQPSTDTQYF
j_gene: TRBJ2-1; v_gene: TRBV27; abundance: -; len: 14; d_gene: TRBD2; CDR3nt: TGTGCCAGTAAACCGGGACTAGCGGGCAATGAGCAGTTCTTC; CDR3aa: CASKPGLAGNEQFF
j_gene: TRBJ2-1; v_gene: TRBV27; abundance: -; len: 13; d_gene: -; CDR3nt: TGTGCCAGCAGTTTAGGGCCCGGCAATGAGCAGTTCTTC; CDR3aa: CASSLGPGNEQFF
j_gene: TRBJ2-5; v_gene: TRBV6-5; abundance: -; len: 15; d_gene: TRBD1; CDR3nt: TGTGCCAGCAGGCGGGACAGGGGAACGTCGGAGACCCAGTACTTC; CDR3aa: CASRRDRGTSETQYF
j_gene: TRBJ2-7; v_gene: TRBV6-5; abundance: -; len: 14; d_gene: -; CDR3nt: TGTGCCAGCAGCTACCGGACAGGGAGGGTCGAGCAGTACTTC; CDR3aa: CASSYRTGRVEQYF
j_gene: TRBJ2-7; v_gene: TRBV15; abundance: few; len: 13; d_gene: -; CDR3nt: TGTGCCACCGACGACCAGGGTCGCGGCGAGCAGTACTTC; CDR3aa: CATDDQGRGEQYF
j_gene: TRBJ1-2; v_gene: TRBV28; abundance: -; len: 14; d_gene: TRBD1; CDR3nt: TGTGCCAGCACCTCACAGGGGGTAAACTATGGCTACACCTTC; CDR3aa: CASTSQGVNYGYTF
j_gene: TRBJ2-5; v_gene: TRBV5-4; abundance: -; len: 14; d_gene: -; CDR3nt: TGTGCCAGCAGCCTGGAAAGGGGCCAAGAGACCCAGTACTTC; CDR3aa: CASSLERGQETQYF
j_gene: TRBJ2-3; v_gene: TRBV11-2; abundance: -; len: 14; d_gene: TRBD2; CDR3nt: TGTGCCAGCAGTCCGAGCGGGAAAGGAGATACGCAGTATTTT; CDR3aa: CASSPSGKGDTQYF
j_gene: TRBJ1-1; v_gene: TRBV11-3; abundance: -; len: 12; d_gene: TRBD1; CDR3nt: TGTGCCAGCAGCAGGCAGGGGGCTGGAGCTTTCTTT; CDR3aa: CASSRQGAGAFF
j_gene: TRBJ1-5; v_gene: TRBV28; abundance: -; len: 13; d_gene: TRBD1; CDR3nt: TGTGCCAGCAGCACCAACAGGGGTCAGCCCCAGCATTTT; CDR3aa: CASSTNRGQPQHF
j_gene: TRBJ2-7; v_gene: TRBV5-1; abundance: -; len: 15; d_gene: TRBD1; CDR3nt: TGCGCCAGCAGCTCCGGGACAGGTTTTTCCTACGAGCAGTACTTC; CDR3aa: CASSSGTGFSYEQYF
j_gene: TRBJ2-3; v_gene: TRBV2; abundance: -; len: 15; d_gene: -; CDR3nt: TGTGCCAGCAGTAGATTGACTAGTGGTACAGATACGCAGTATTTT; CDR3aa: CASSRLTSGTDTQYF
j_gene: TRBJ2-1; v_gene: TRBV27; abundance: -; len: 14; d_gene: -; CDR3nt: TGTGCCAGCAGTTTTTATCCCAGTGCCAATGAGCAGTTCTTC; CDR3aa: CASSFYPSANEQFF
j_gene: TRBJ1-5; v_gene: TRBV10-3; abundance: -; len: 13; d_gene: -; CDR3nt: TGTGCCGCGGGCGGGGGAGTCAATCAGCCCCAGCATTTT; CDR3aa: CAAGGGVNQPQHF
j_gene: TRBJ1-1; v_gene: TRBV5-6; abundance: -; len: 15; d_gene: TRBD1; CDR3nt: TGTGCCAGCAGCTTGGACAGGGGATGGGGCACTGAAGCTTTCTTT; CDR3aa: CASSLDRGWGTEAFF
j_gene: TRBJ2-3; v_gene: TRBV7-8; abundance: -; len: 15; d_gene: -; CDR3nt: TGTGCCAGCAGCCCACAATGGACAGCCACAGATACGCAGTATTTT; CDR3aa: CASSPQWTATDTQYF
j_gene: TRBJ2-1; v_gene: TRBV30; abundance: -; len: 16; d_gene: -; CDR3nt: TGTGCCTGGAGTGTACCTCGTCCGAGGGAGTCTGATGAGCAGTTCTTC; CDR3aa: CAWSVPRPRESDEQFF
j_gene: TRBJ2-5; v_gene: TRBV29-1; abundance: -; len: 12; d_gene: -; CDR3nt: TGCAGCGTAGCGACGGAGGGGCGAACCCAGTACTTC; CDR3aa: CSVATEGRTQYF
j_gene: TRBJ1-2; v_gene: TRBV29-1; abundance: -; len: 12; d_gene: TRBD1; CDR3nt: TGCAGCGTTGTGCAGGGGGCGAAGGGCTACACCTTC; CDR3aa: CSVVQGAKGYTF
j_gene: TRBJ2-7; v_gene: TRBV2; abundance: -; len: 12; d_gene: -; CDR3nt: TGTGCCAGCGGCAGGGGCTCCTACGAGCAGTACTTC; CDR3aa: CASGRGSYEQYF
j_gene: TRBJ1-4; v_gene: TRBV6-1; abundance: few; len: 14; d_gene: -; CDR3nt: TGTGCCAGCCTCCCAGTAGGAGCTAATGAAAAACTGTTTTTT; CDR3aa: CASLPVGANEKLFF
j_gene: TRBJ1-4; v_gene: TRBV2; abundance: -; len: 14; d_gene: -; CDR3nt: TGTGCCAGCACCAGGGGATTGTCTAATGAAAAACTGTTTTTT; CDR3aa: CASTRGLSNEKLFF
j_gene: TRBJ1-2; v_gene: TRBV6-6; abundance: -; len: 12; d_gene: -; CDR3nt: TGTGCCAGCAGCCACGTCTTGGGCGGCTACACCTTC; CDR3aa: CASSHVLGGYTF
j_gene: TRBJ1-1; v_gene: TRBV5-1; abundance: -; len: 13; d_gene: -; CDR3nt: TGCGCCAGCAGCGGGGGCTTGGACACTGAAGCTTTCTTT; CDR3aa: CASSGGLDTEAFF
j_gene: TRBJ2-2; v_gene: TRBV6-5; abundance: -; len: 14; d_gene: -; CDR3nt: TGTGCCAGCAGACAGGTAGCGAACACCGGGGAGCTGTTTTTT; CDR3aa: CASRQVANTGELFF
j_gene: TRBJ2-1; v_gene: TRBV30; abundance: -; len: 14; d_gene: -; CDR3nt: TGTGCCTGGAGATTCGGGAACTCCTACAATGAGCAGTTCTTC; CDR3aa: CAWRFGNSYNEQFF
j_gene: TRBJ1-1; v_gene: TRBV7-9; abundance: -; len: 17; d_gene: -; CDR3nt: TGTGCCAGCAGCCAAACGAGAACCAGGACAGTGAACACTGAAGCTTTCTTT; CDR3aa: CASSQTRTRTVNTEAFF
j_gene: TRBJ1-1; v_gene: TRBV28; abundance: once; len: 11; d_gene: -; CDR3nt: TGTGCCAGCAAATTGGGGCGCGAAGCTTTCTTT; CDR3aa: CASKLGREAFF
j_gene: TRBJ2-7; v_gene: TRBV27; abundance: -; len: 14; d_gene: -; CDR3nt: TGTGCCAGCAGTTTAGGGAGTAGCTCCTACGAGCAGTACTTC; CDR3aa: CASSLGSSSYEQYF
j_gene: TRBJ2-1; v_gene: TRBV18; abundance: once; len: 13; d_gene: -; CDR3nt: TGTGCCAGCTCACCTTCACGGTCTGATGAGCAGTTCTTC; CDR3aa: CASSPSRSDEQFF
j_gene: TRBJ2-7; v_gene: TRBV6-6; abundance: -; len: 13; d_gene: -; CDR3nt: TGTGCCAGCAGTTACGGGGGCCCCTACGAGCAGTACTTC; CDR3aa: CASSYGGPYEQYF